One and the same sample provided the 6 T cell receptor beta chains below, sequenced in a study of blood T cells in healthy people across ages. Primers used in a second PCR of roughly 7 to 12 cycles were a sample-barcoded 5' primer and a J-beta primer mix. Each CDR3 protein gets one entry after TCRdb re-called the 5' RACE reads with MiXCR. The data contain hundreds of thousands of distinct CDR3 sequences, roughly 41% of them seen just once; the ten biggest clones take up 20% to 25%. Sequences were obtained from blood. Receptor source: a woman aged 60-70 years in good health.

The V and J genes are TRBV18 and TRBJ1-2; 7 nucleotides match TRBD1. V trimming: 3 bases; J trimming: 8 bases; junction bases outside the gene matches: 12. This CDR3 is built from 15 residues. CDR1 and CDR2 (germline): KGHSH, LQKENI. CDR3: CASSPRTGRRSGYTF. The CDR3 DNA sequence: TGTGCCAGCTCACCTCGGACAGGCCGTAGGAGCGGCTACACCTTC.

V and J are TRBV11-2 and TRBJ2-1; 13 bases map to TRBD2. With 6 bases clipped from V and 2 bases from J, the junction kept 7 bases outside the gene matches. Germline CDR1 SGHAT, CDR2 FQNNGV. The CDR3 has 17 residues. In DNA, the CDR3 is TGTGCCAGCAGGAGGGGGACTAGCGGGATCACCTACAATGAGCAGTTCTTC. This sequence encodes CASRRGTSGITYNEQFF.

This clonotype was counted many times. The chain carries TRBV4-2 and TRBJ2-7; D remains unclear. The CDR3 loop spans 13 amino acids. Germline V CDR1 and CDR2: LGHNA, YNFKEQ. The V end lost 1 base, the J end lost 2 bases, and 6 bases lay between the germline ends. The CDR3 loop is CASSQAPAYEQYF. For the CDR3, the DNA is TGTGCCAGCAGCCAAGCCCCAGCCTACGAGCAGTACTTC.

This sequence joins TRBV4-3 and TRBJ1-5; 7 bases are shared with TRBD1. V trimming: 1 base; J trimming: 4 bases; junction bases outside the gene matches: 4. Germline-derived CDR1 and CDR2 are LGHNA and YSLEER. The CDR3 covers 15 residues. CDR3 bases: TGCGCCAGCAGCCAAGGACAGGGTCCGAATCAGCCCCAGCATTTT. Its protein product is CASSQGQGPNQPQHF.

V and J are TRBV13 and TRBJ1-1; 7 bases are a match to TRBD1. The trim removed 3 bases at V and 4 bases at J, leaving 2 bases unmatched. CDR3 length equals 13 residues. CDR1 and CDR2 from the germline V gene are PRHDT and FYEKMQ (reference sequence). In nucleotides, the CDR3 is TGTGCCAGCAGCTTTACAGGGGTCACTGAAGCTTTCTTT. Translated: CASSFTGVTEAFF.

The chain joins TRBV20-1 to TRBJ2-7; 8 bases match TRBD2. This CDR3 contains 15 residues. J gave up 0 bases and V 5 bases, and 9 bases lay outside the gene matches. CDR1 and CDR2 from the germline V gene are DFQATT and SNEGSKA (reference sequence). CDR3: CSAATGTRDSYEQYF. In DNA, the CDR3 is TGCAGTGCTGCCACCGGGACTAGGGACTCCTACGAGCAGTACTTC.